The 7 T cell receptor beta chains in this list originate from one sample, sequenced in a study of response to subunit inactivated influenza vaccine. TCRdb independently ran MiXCR on the RT-PCR reads; one entry per CDR3 protein. The sample has some 550,000 distinct CDR3 sequences; roughly 25% are singletons. In addition, the sample was reused for a study of T cells expressing NK-cell markers. Per that paper: UMI-tagged 5'RACE template switching yielded the TCR beta cDNA.

The material was CD4+ T cells sorted from PBMCs, obtained roughly 12 days after vaccination. The receptors shown here come from a man aged 50 to 59 who received an inactivated influenza vaccine.

This clonotype was seen more than once but under ten times. The V and J genes are TRBV5-5 and TRBJ2-1; 8 bases fit TRBD2. V shed 5 bases, J shed 3 bases, and the junction held 10 bases outside the gene matches. CDR1 SGHKS and CDR2 YYEKEE come from the germline V gene (reference sequence). This CDR3 contains 16 residues. The CDR3 reads CASRAPGGDYYNEQFF. CDR3 bases: TGTGCCAGCAGGGCGCCCGGGGGGGATTACTACAATGAGCAGTTCTTC.

This clonotype turned up a few times. The chain links TRBV27 to TRBJ2-3; no firm D call. Trimming removed 3 bases at V and 4 bases at J, with 11 bases between. Germline V gives CDR1 MNHEY, CDR2 SMNVEV (reference sequence). The CDR3 loop spans 14 amino acids. CDR3 nucleotides: TGTGCCAGCAGTTTTTTGGGAAGGGCAGATACGCAGTATTTT. This codes for CASSFLGRADTQYF.

This clonotype has a handful of counts. The V gene is TRBV5-1, the J gene TRBJ1-1, with D possibly TRBD1 on 6 matching bases. V was clipped by 4 bases and J by 0 bases, with 13 bases between them. The V gene's germline CDR1 is SGHRS and CDR2 YFSETQ. The CDR3 covers 15 residues. CDR3 sequence reads: CASSPQGQMNTEAFF. CDR3 sequence (DNA): TGCGCCAGCAGCCCTCAGGGGCAGATGAACACTGAAGCTTTCTTT.

This clonotype was counted between two and nine times. The CDR3 sequence: CASSPSGGIRNEQYF. The CDR3 bases are TGTGCCAGCAGTCCCTCAGGGGGCATTCGTAACGAGCAGTACTTC. The chain carries TRBV12-3 or TRBV12-4 and TRBJ2-7; 8 bases are shared with TRBD1. The CDR3 is made up of 15 amino acids. V lost 5 bases, J lost 5 bases, and 11 bases stayed unmatched.

The chain joins TRBV3-1 to TRBJ2-6; 8 positions agree with TRBD2. V trimming: 3 bases; J trimming: 2 bases; junction bases outside the gene matches: 6. Germline values: CDR1 LGHDT, CDR2 YNNKEL (reference sequence). The CDR3 sequence is 17 residues long. CDR3 nucleotide sequence: TGTGCCAGCAGCCACCTAGCGGGTACGGCTGGGGCCAACGTCCTGACTTTC. Protein product: CASSHLAGTAGANVLTF.

The chain joins TRBV5-6 to TRBJ2-1, with D possibly matching TRBD1 (5 bases). CDR3 size: 16 residues. The V end lost 1 base, the J end lost 11 bases, and 22 bases lay between the germline ends. The germline V gene encodes CDR1 SGHDT and CDR2 YYEEEE. CDR3 amino acids: CASSLSNPETGAKQFF. The CDR3 nucleotides read TGTGCCAGCAGCTTGTCAAATCCGGAAACAGGAGCCAAGCAGTTCTTC.

The J gene is TRBJ2-1, the V gene TRBV12-3 or TRBV12-4; perhaps TRBD2 as D (6 bases). V dropped 6 bases and J dropped 9 bases, with 18 bases sitting between them. The CDR3 runs to 14 residues. CDR3 loop: CASSSVSTGGEQFF. The CDR3 DNA follows: TGTGCCAGCAGCTCGGTCTCGACCGGGGGTGAGCAGTTCTTC.